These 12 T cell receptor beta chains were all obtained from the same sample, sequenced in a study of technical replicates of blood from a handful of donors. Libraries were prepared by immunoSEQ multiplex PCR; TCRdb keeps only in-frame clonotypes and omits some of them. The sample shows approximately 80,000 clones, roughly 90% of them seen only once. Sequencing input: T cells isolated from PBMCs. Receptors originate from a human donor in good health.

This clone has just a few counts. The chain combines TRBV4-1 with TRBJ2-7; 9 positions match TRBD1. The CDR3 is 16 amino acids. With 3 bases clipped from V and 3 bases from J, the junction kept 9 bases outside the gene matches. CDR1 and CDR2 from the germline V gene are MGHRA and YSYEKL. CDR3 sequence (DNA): TGCGCCAGCAGCCACGGGACAGGGACGATGATCTACGAGCAGTACTTC. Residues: CASSHGTGTMIYEQYF.

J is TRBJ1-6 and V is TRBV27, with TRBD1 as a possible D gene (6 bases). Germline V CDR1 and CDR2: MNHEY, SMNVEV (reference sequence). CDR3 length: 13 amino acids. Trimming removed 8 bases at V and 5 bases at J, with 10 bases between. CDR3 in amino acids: CASYRDNNSPLHF. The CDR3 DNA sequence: TGTGCCAGCTATCGGGACAATAATTCACCCCTCCACTTT.

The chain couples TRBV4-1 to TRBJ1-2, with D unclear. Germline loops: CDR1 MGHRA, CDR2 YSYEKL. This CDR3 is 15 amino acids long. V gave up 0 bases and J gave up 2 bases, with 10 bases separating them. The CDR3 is CASSQEEGLNYGYTF. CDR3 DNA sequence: TGCGCCAGCAGCCAAGAGGAGGGTTTAAACTATGGCTACACCTTC.

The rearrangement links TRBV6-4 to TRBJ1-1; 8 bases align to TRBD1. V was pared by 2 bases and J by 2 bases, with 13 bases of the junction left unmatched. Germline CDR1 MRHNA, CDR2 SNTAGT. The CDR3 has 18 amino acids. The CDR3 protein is CASSDPTGDPKPNTEAFF. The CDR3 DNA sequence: TGTGCCAGCAGTGACCCGACAGGGGATCCGAAACCAAACACTGAAGCTTTCTTT.

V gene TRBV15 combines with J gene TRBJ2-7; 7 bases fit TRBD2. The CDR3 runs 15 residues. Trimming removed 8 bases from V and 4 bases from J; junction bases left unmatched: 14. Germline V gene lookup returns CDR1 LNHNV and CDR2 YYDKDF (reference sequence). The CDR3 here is CATAPAGARGYEQYF. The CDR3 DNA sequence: TGTGCCACCGCACCTGCGGGAGCCCGGGGTTACGAGCAGTACTTC.

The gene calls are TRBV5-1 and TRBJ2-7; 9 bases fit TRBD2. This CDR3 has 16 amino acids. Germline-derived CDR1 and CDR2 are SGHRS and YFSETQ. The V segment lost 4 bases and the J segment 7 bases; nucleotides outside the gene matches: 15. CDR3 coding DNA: TGCGCCAGCAGCCGAGTCGTTCTAGCGGGATTGAGGGAGCAGTACTTC. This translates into CASSRVVLAGLREQYF.

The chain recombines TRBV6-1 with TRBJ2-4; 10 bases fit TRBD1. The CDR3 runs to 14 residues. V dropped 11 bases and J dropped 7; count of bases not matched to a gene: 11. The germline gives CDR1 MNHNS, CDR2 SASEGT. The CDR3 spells CAGRPGQGTNIQYF. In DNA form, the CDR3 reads TGTGCCGGCCGACCGGGACAGGGGACGAACATTCAGTACTTC.

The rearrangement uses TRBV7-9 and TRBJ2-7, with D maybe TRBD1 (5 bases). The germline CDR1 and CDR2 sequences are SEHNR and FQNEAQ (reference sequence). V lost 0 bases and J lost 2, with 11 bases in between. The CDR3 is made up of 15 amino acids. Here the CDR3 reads CASSLARSGPYEQYF. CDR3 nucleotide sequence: TGTGCCAGCAGCTTAGCGAGGTCAGGGCCCTACGAGCAGTACTTC.

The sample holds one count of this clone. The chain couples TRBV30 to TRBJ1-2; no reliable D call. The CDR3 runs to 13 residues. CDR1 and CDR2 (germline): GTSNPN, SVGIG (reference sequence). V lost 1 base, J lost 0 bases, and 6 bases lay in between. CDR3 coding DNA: TGTGCCTGGAGTGACAGCTCTAACTATGGCTACACCTTC. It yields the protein CAWSDSSNYGYTF.

CDR3: CSPPTRDYEQYF. For the CDR3, the DNA is TGCAGCCCCCCCACCCGAGATTACGAGCAGTACTTC. J is TRBJ2-7 and V is TRBV29-1; D gene ambiguous. Trimming took off 8 bases at V and 4 bases at J, with 15 bases between the two ends. Germline values: CDR1 SQVTM, CDR2 ANQGSEA. This CDR3 comprises 12 residues.

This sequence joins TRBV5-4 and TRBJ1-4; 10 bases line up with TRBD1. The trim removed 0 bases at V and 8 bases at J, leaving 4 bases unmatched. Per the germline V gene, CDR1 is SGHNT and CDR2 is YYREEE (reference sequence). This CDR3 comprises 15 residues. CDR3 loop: CASSLGGTGDEKLFF. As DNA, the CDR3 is TGTGCCAGCAGCTTGGGCGGGACAGGGGACGAAAAACTGTTTTTT.

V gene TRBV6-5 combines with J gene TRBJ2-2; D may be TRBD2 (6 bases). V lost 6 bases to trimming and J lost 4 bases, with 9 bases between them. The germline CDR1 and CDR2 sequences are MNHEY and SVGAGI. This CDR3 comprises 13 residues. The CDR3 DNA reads TGTGCCAGCAGGGGGGGATTCACCGGGGAGCTGTTTTTT. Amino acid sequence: CASRGGFTGELFF.